This T cell receptor (beta chain) was sequenced in a study of T cell responses to AZD1222 COVID-19 vaccine. Study results and limitations: Vaccine-related CD4 TCRs covered spike, predominating at 160-218 and 743-854. Unmutated variant regions are reportedly targeted by nearly half of spike-specific TCRs.

Here immunoSEQ multiplex PCR was the method, and the copy in TCRdb shows in-frame clones only, minus some. The sample consists of about 130,000 clones, 88% of them appearing once. As concerns this clone: The antigen is unknown.

V was shortened by 8 bases and J by 9 bases, with 14 bases between the two germline ends. CDR3 length: 12 amino acids. Germline CDR1 is SGHTA and CDR2 is FQGTGA. This clonotype was obtained from an adult in good health. The rearrangement links TRBV7-3 to TRBJ2-1; D unresolved. Sequenced material: peripheral blood, taken on day 0 of AZD1222 vaccination. The CDR3 DNA reads as TGTGCCAGCGGAAGCTATGGTGGTGAGCAGTTCTTC. Residues: CASGSYGGEQFF.